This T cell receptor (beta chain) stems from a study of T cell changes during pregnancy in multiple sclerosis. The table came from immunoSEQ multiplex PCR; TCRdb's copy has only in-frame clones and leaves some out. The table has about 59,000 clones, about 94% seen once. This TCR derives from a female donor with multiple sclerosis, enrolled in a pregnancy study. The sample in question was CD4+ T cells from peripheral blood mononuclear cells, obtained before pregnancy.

CDR3 protein: CASSPLRLRELGGELFF. Written as DNA, the CDR3 is TGTGCCAGCAGCCCCCTTCGACTGCGGGAGCTGGGCGGGGAGCTGTTTTTT. The gene calls are TRBV9 and TRBJ2-2; 7 nucleotides match TRBD2. V lost 4 bases to trimming and J lost 7 bases; unmatched junction nucleotides: 16. From germline, CDR1 is SGDLS and CDR2 YYNGEE. This CDR3 comprises 17 residues.